This is a list of T cell receptor beta chains from one sample in a study of early T cells in non-severe SARS-CoV-2 infection. TCRdb processed the 5' RACE reads anew with MiXCR; each CDR3 protein has one entry. The sample carries tens of thousands of distinct CDR3 sequences, about 11% recorded once. What was sequenced was whole blood. The receptor source for this set is an adult who was a healthcare worker with PCR-confirmed SARS-CoV-2 infection or an uninfected control (not recorded which). Each CDR3 is given with its conserved first and last residue. Each record gives: J gene, clone size, V gene, D gene, CDR3 protein, CDR3 DNA. The D gene is left open where the match is weak. Size is stated for part of the rows, as once, few or many counts, or as a class when the clone is expanded.

J gene: TRBJ1-6; clone size: few; V gene: TRBV20-1; D gene: -; CDR3 protein: CSARDVQGQSSYNSPLHF; CDR3 DNA: TGCAGTGCTAGAGATGTGCAGGGACAAAGCTCCTATAATTCACCCCTCCACTTT
J gene: TRBJ1-2; clone size: many; V gene: TRBV5-5; D gene: TRBD1; CDR3 protein: CASSLATGGYYGYTF; CDR3 DNA: TGTGCCAGCAGCTTGGCTACAGGGGGCTACTATGGCTACACCTTC
J gene: TRBJ2-4; clone size: few; V gene: TRBV7-2; D gene: -; CDR3 protein: CASSLRRDLNIQYF; CDR3 DNA: TGTGCCAGCAGCTTAAGGCGGGACCTAAACATTCAGTACTTC
J gene: TRBJ2-3; clone size: few; V gene: TRBV29-1; D gene: -; CDR3 protein: CSLIRPGTDTQYF; CDR3 DNA: TGCAGCCTAATTAGACCGGGCACAGATACGCAGTATTTT
J gene: TRBJ2-2; clone size: many; V gene: TRBV24-1; D gene: -; CDR3 protein: CATSENTGELFF; CDR3 DNA: TGTGCCACCAGTGAAAACACCGGGGAGCTGTTTTTT
J gene: TRBJ1-1; clone size: few; V gene: TRBV2; D gene: -; CDR3 protein: CASRKNTEAFF; CDR3 DNA: TGTGCCAGCAGAAAGAACACTGAAGCTTTCTTT
J gene: TRBJ2-7; clone size: many; V gene: TRBV24-1; D gene: TRBD1; CDR3 protein: CATRQGAYEQYF; CDR3 DNA: TGTGCCACTCGACAGGGGGCCTACGAGCAGTACTTC
J gene: TRBJ2-6; clone size: many; V gene: TRBV14; D gene: -; CDR3 protein: CASSIRGSGANVLTF; CDR3 DNA: TGTGCCAGCAGCATCAGGGGATCTGGGGCCAACGTCCTGACTTTC
J gene: TRBJ1-6; clone size: many; V gene: TRBV20-1; D gene: -; CDR3 protein: CSASFALGGYDSPLHF; CDR3 DNA: TGCAGTGCTAGCTTCGCACTCGGGGGTTATGACTCACCCCTCCACTTT
J gene: TRBJ1-2; clone size: -; V gene: TRBV12-3/TRBV12-4; D gene: -; CDR3 protein: CASSLGAYGYTF; CDR3 DNA: TGTGCCAGCAGTTTAGGAGCCTATGGCTACACCTTC
J gene: TRBJ2-1; clone size: many; V gene: TRBV24-1; D gene: -; CDR3 protein: CAIQTETNEQFF; CDR3 DNA: TGTGCCATCCAAACAGAGACCAATGAGCAGTTCTTC
J gene: TRBJ2-3; clone size: -; V gene: TRBV24-1; D gene: -; CDR3 protein: CATSDSGREGGPDTQYF; CDR3 DNA: TGTGCCACCAGTGATTCCGGGAGAGAGGGAGGCCCAGATACGCAGTATTTT
J gene: TRBJ2-7; clone size: once; V gene: TRBV12-3/TRBV12-4; D gene: -; CDR3 protein: CASSPGVPNRREQYF; CDR3 DNA: TGTGCCAGCAGTCCCGGAGTCCCAAACCGGCGCGAGCAGTACTTC
J gene: TRBJ2-3; clone size: -; V gene: TRBV4-1; D gene: -; CDR3 protein: CASSQGTLNWDTQYF; CDR3 DNA: TGCGCCAGCAGCCAAGGGACACTTAATTGGGATACGCAGTATTTT
J gene: TRBJ2-7; clone size: many; V gene: TRBV6-1; D gene: -; CDR3 protein: CASSEADEQYF; CDR3 DNA: TGTGCCAGCAGTGAAGCCGACGAGCAGTACTTC
J gene: TRBJ2-1; clone size: -; V gene: TRBV10-3; D gene: TRBD2; CDR3 protein: CAISESLAGVRF; CDR3 DNA: TGTGCCATCAGTGAGTCCCTAGCGGGAGTTCGATTC
J gene: TRBJ2-7; clone size: many; V gene: TRBV27; D gene: TRBD1; CDR3 protein: CASSLSRGREQYF; CDR3 DNA: TGTGCCAGCAGTTTGTCTAGGGGGCGCGAGCAGTACTTC
J gene: TRBJ2-5; clone size: few; V gene: TRBV6-5; D gene: -; CDR3 protein: CASSYGQTRHQETQYF; CDR3 DNA: TGTGCCAGCAGTTATGGGCAGACACGTCACCAAGAGACCCAGTACTTC
J gene: TRBJ2-2; clone size: few; V gene: TRBV5-1; D gene: -; CDR3 protein: CASRRGRSAGELFF; CDR3 DNA: TGCGCCAGTCGGAGGGGGCGAAGCGCCGGGGAGCTGTTTTTT
J gene: TRBJ2-7; clone size: many; V gene: TRBV20-1; D gene: -; CDR3 protein: CSARDSGNYEQYF; CDR3 DNA: TGCAGTGCTAGAGATTCCGGGAACTACGAGCAGTACTTC
J gene: TRBJ2-7; clone size: -; V gene: TRBV10-1; D gene: -; CDR3 protein: CASSESLTPYEQYF; CDR3 DNA: TGCGCCAGCAGTGAGTCCTTAACCCCCTACGAGCAGTACTTC
J gene: TRBJ1-5; clone size: many; V gene: TRBV5-8; D gene: -; CDR3 protein: CASSSAWEVRKPQHF; CDR3 DNA: TGTGCCAGCAGCTCTGCGTGGGAGGTCAGAAAGCCCCAGCATTTT
J gene: TRBJ2-5; clone size: few; V gene: TRBV7-9; D gene: TRBD2; CDR3 protein: CASSFQAGGSQETQYF; CDR3 DNA: TGTGCCAGCAGCTTTCAAGCGGGAGGTAGCCAAGAGACCCAGTACTTC
J gene: TRBJ2-5; clone size: -; V gene: TRBV2; D gene: TRBD2; CDR3 protein: CASRTSGSGETQYF; CDR3 DNA: TGTGCCAGCAGAACTAGCGGGAGTGGAGAGACCCAGTACTTC
J gene: TRBJ2-7; clone size: many; V gene: TRBV7-9; D gene: -; CDR3 protein: CASSLGQGLEQYF; CDR3 DNA: TGTGCCAGCAGCTTAGGGCAGGGGCTCGAGCAGTACTTC
J gene: TRBJ1-4; clone size: few; V gene: TRBV5-1; D gene: -; CDR3 protein: CASSLGRGLEKLFF; CDR3 DNA: TGCGCCAGCAGCTTGGGCAGGGGACTTGAAAAACTGTTTTTT
J gene: TRBJ1-1; clone size: few; V gene: TRBV7-2; D gene: -; CDR3 protein: CASSLWRGAFF; CDR3 DNA: TGTGCCAGCAGCTTATGGCGCGGGGCTTTCTTT
J gene: TRBJ2-1; clone size: -; V gene: TRBV13; D gene: -; CDR3 protein: CASTIRLRYNEQFF; CDR3 DNA: TGTGCCAGCACCATTAGACTCCGATACAATGAGCAGTTCTTC
J gene: TRBJ1-1; clone size: -; V gene: TRBV20-1; D gene: -; CDR3 protein: CSARPFAGVAFF; CDR3 DNA: TGCAGTGCTAGGCCCTTTGCAGGGGTCGCTTTCTTT
J gene: TRBJ2-2; clone size: many; V gene: TRBV7-3; D gene: TRBD1; CDR3 protein: CASSSTGSGELFF; CDR3 DNA: TGTGCCAGCAGCTCGACAGGGTCCGGGGAGCTGTTTTTT
J gene: TRBJ2-3; clone size: -; V gene: TRBV4-1; D gene: TRBD1; CDR3 protein: CASSIRTGTTDTQYF; CDR3 DNA: TGCGCCAGCAGCATTCGGACAGGGACCACAGATACGCAGTATTTT
J gene: TRBJ1-2; clone size: few; V gene: TRBV4-1; D gene: TRBD1; CDR3 protein: CASSLTDREYGYTF; CDR3 DNA: TGCGCCAGCAGCCTCACGGACAGGGAGTATGGCTACACCTTC
J gene: TRBJ1-3; clone size: many; V gene: TRBV5-4; D gene: -; CDR3 protein: CASSLAPGVGNTIYF; CDR3 DNA: TGTGCCAGCAGCTTGGCCCCAGGGGTCGGAAACACCATATATTTT
J gene: TRBJ2-7; clone size: few; V gene: TRBV12-3/TRBV12-4; D gene: TRBD2; CDR3 protein: CASSFEVAGVREQYF; CDR3 DNA: TGTGCCAGCAGTTTTGAGGTAGCGGGAGTGCGCGAGCAGTACTTC
J gene: TRBJ2-3; clone size: -; V gene: TRBV7-6; D gene: -; CDR3 protein: CASSQPGPTWTDTQYF; CDR3 DNA: TGTGCCAGCAGCCAGCCGGGACCTACGTGGACAGATACGCAGTATTTT
J gene: TRBJ2-1; clone size: few; V gene: TRBV9; D gene: TRBD1; CDR3 protein: CASSVTDRSPSSYNEQFF; CDR3 DNA: TGTGCCAGCAGCGTAACGGACAGGAGCCCTTCCTCCTACAATGAGCAGTTCTTC
J gene: TRBJ1-1; clone size: many; V gene: TRBV6-1; D gene: -; CDR3 protein: CASSEVGLNTEAFF; CDR3 DNA: TGTGCCAGCAGTGAAGTAGGATTGAACACTGAAGCTTTCTTT
J gene: TRBJ2-3; clone size: few; V gene: TRBV5-4; D gene: TRBD1; CDR3 protein: CASSFGQGVTDTQYF; CDR3 DNA: TGTGCCAGCAGCTTCGGACAGGGGGTAACAGATACGCAGTATTTT
J gene: TRBJ2-3; clone size: many; V gene: TRBV7-2; D gene: -; CDR3 protein: CASSSSSTDTQYF; CDR3 DNA: TGTGCCAGCAGCTCATCTAGCACAGATACGCAGTATTTT
J gene: TRBJ2-7; clone size: many; V gene: TRBV10-3; D gene: -; CDR3 protein: CAITQGSYEQYF; CDR3 DNA: TGTGCCATCACGCAGGGAAGTTACGAGCAGTACTTC
J gene: TRBJ1-5; clone size: -; V gene: TRBV19; D gene: TRBD1; CDR3 protein: CASTRTGLRVQPQHF; CDR3 DNA: TGTGCCAGTACCCGGACAGGATTACGAGTTCAGCCCCAGCATTTT
J gene: TRBJ1-1; clone size: -; V gene: TRBV29-1; D gene: -; CDR3 protein: CSVSARSVNTEAFF; CDR3 DNA: TGCAGCGTTAGCGCCCGTTCGGTGAACACTGAAGCTTTCTTT
J gene: TRBJ1-5; clone size: few; V gene: TRBV29-1; D gene: -; CDR3 protein: CSVVQPGQPQHF; CDR3 DNA: TGCAGCGTTGTACAACCAGGCCAGCCCCAGCATTTT
J gene: TRBJ2-3; clone size: many; V gene: TRBV9; D gene: -; CDR3 protein: CASSVGAGDTQYF; CDR3 DNA: TGTGCCAGCAGCGTAGGGGCGGGGGATACGCAGTATTTT
J gene: TRBJ1-3; clone size: -; V gene: TRBV4-1; D gene: -; CDR3 protein: CASSHTGTDRSENTIYF; CDR3 DNA: TGCGCCAGCAGCCATACCGGGACGGACCGCTCTGAAAACACCATATATTTT
J gene: TRBJ1-1; clone size: many; V gene: TRBV3-1; D gene: -; CDR3 protein: CASSQGKRSEAFF; CDR3 DNA: TGTGCCAGCAGCCAGGGGAAGCGGTCTGAAGCTTTCTTT
J gene: TRBJ2-2; clone size: many; V gene: TRBV10-3; D gene: TRBD2; CDR3 protein: CAISETVAGVTGELFF; CDR3 DNA: TGTGCCATCAGTGAAACCGTGGCGGGAGTGACCGGGGAGCTGTTTTTT
J gene: TRBJ2-2; clone size: many; V gene: TRBV5-1; D gene: -; CDR3 protein: CASRGELTNTGELFF; CDR3 DNA: TGCGCCAGCAGAGGAGAACTAACGAACACCGGGGAGCTGTTTTTT
J gene: TRBJ2-3; clone size: many; V gene: TRBV7-6; D gene: TRBD1; CDR3 protein: CASSLGTGVPDTQYF; CDR3 DNA: TGTGCCAGCAGCTTGGGGACAGGGGTTCCAGATACGCAGTATTTT
J gene: TRBJ2-3; clone size: many; V gene: TRBV18; D gene: -; CDR3 protein: CASSPVMTDTQYF; CDR3 DNA: TGTGCCAGCTCACCTGTAATGACAGATACGCAGTATTTT
J gene: TRBJ2-1; clone size: many; V gene: TRBV7-7; D gene: TRBD2; CDR3 protein: CASSRTLAGSEQFF; CDR3 DNA: TGTGCTAGCAGTCGCACACTAGCGGGCTCTGAGCAGTTCTTC
J gene: TRBJ1-1; clone size: -; V gene: TRBV18; D gene: TRBD1; CDR3 protein: CASSLSTGADTEAFF; CDR3 DNA: TGTGCCAGCTCACTATCGACAGGGGCGGACACTGAAGCTTTCTTT
J gene: TRBJ2-5; clone size: -; V gene: TRBV6-6; D gene: -; CDR3 protein: CASNSYAGTAQETQYF; CDR3 DNA: TGTGCCAGCAATTCATACGCCGGGACGGCTCAAGAGACCCAGTACTTC
J gene: TRBJ2-3; clone size: many; V gene: TRBV29-1; D gene: -; CDR3 protein: CSVVLTDTQYF; CDR3 DNA: TGCAGCGTTGTTCTAACAGATACGCAGTATTTT
J gene: TRBJ2-3; clone size: many; V gene: TRBV7-9; D gene: -; CDR3 protein: CASSLDPQYF; CDR3 DNA: TGTGCCAGCAGCTTAGACCCGCAGTATTTT
J gene: TRBJ1-1; clone size: few; V gene: TRBV20-1; D gene: TRBD1; CDR3 protein: CSARGQASNTEAFF; CDR3 DNA: TGCAGTGCTAGGGGACAGGCCTCGAACACTGAAGCTTTCTTT
J gene: TRBJ2-7; clone size: many; V gene: TRBV5-1; D gene: -; CDR3 protein: CASSPQIGEQYF; CDR3 DNA: TGCGCCAGCAGCCCGCAAATCGGCGAGCAGTACTTC
J gene: TRBJ2-5; clone size: many; V gene: TRBV29-1; D gene: TRBD1; CDR3 protein: CSAQDRGETQYF; CDR3 DNA: TGCAGCGCACAGGACAGGGGAGAGACCCAGTACTTC
J gene: TRBJ2-1; clone size: -; V gene: TRBV10-1; D gene: TRBD1; CDR3 protein: CASSEQSYTGDYNEQFF; CDR3 DNA: TGCGCCAGCAGTGAGCAAAGTTACACAGGGGACTACAATGAGCAGTTCTTC